These 15 T cell receptor beta chains were sequenced from one sample in a study of cytomegalovirus exposure and HLA in healthy donors. Sequenced by immunoSEQ multiplex PCR; TCRdb stores in-frame clones only, minus some. This table holds hundreds of thousands of clones, 70% to 90% found once. The sequenced material came from PBMCs. The receptors here all came from a woman aged 25-40 years in good health and CMV-seropositive.

V is TRBV28 and J is TRBJ2-1, with D maybe TRBD1 (6 bases). CDR3 length equals 15 residues. Trimming removed 2 bases from V and 6 bases from J, with 14 bases in between. Germline CDR1 MDHEN, CDR2 SYDVKM. CDR3 in amino acids: CASSLAGQGSNEQFF. The CDR3 DNA reads as TGTGCCAGCAGTTTAGCAGGCCAGGGGTCCAATGAGCAGTTCTTC.

This chain joins TRBV1 and TRBJ2-1; the D segment call TRBD2 is taken from the table without a DNA check. TRBV1 is a known pseudogene. The CDR3 is 15 amino acids. This CDR3 reads CTSTGSGDSYNEQFF. DNA of the CDR3: TGCACCAGCACCGGTAGCGGAGACTCCTACAATGAGCAGTTCTTC.

V is TRBV5-1 and J is TRBJ2-7, with 8 bases identical to TRBD2. CDR1 SGHRS and CDR2 YFSETQ come from the germline V gene. CDR3 length: 15 residues. V trimming: 2 bases; J trimming: 9 bases; junction bases outside the gene matches: 13. The CDR3 region has the DNA TGCGCCAGCAGCTTTACAAGCGGGAGTGGGTCTGGGCAGTACTTC. Protein sequence: CASSFTSGSGSGQYF.

In its sample, this clone was seen once. The V call is TRBV6-5, the J call TRBJ1-1; D perhaps matches TRBD1 (6 bases). V was clipped by 6 bases and J by 4 bases, with 15 bases between them. This CDR3 contains 14 residues. Germline CDR1 is MNHEY and CDR2 is SVGAGI. CDR3 sequence reads: CASRERGSGTEAFF. The DNA for the CDR3 is TGTGCCAGCAGAGAGAGGGGGAGTGGCACTGAAGCTTTCTTT.

V usage is TRBV27 and J usage is TRBJ2-2; D ambiguous. CDR1 is MNHEY, CDR2 SMNVEV, per germline (reference sequence). This CDR3 contains 18 residues. The V gene lost 2 bases and the J gene lost 1 base, with 17 bases spanning the gap. The CDR3 loop is CASSLEEVTPMNTGELFF. For the CDR3, the DNA is TGTGCCAGCAGTTTAGAGGAAGTTACCCCGATGAACACCGGGGAGCTGTTTTTT.

This clone was picked up a small number of times. This chain connects TRBV4-1 to TRBJ1-5; 7 nucleotides line up with TRBD1. The CDR3 has 16 residues. The V gene end was trimmed by 4 bases and the J gene end by 4 bases; junction bases not matched to a gene: 10. The germline gives CDR1 MGHRA, CDR2 YSYEKL. CDR3 bases: TGCGCCAGCAGCCCCCGCGCGGGACAGAGGAATCAGCCCCAGCATTTT. Its protein is CASSPRAGQRNQPQHF.

J is TRBJ2-2 and V is TRBV6-1; possibly TRBD1 for D (5 bases). Germline V lookup: CDR1 MNHNS, CDR2 SASEGT. This CDR3 has 15 residues. Deletions cut 7 bases from V and 1 base from J, with 13 bases between. This CDR3 reads CASTGRVMNTGELFF. CDR3 nucleotide sequence: TGTGCCAGCACGGGCAGGGTGATGAACACCGGGGAGCTGTTTTTT.

J is TRBJ1-1 and V is TRBV19; D uncertain. The germline gives CDR1 LNHDA, CDR2 SQIVND (reference sequence). CDR3 length: 11 residues. The germline V and J ends were trimmed by 7 bases and 7 bases, with 10 bases remaining between them. CDR3: CASTTWSEAFF. DNA of the CDR3: TGTGCCAGTACAACGTGGAGTGAAGCTTTCTTT.

The chain carries TRBV5-6 and TRBJ2-5; 10 bases are shared with TRBD2. The V segment lost 0 bases and the J segment 4 bases; nucleotides outside the gene matches: 15. CDR3 length: 19 residues. Germline V gene sequence: CDR1 SGHDT, CDR2 YYEEEE. Here the CDR3 reads CASSLGPASGSSLRETQYF. The CDR3 DNA reads TGTGCCAGCAGCTTGGGTCCGGCTAGCGGGAGTAGTCTGCGAGAGACCCAGTACTTC.

The chain uses TRBV29-1 and TRBJ1-5; D gene uncertain. The germline gives CDR1 SQVTM, CDR2 ANQGSEA. Trimming took off 6 bases at V and 5 bases at J, with 14 bases between the two ends. This CDR3 region has 13 residues. CDR3 protein: CSVSAADYQPQHF. The CDR3 DNA is TGCAGCGTGAGTGCAGCGGACTATCAGCCCCAGCATTTT.

The chain carries TRBV5-8 and TRBJ2-2, with 15 bases fitting TRBD2. The germline V gene encodes CDR1 SGHTS and CDR2 YDEGEE. Trimming removed 4 bases from V and 5 bases from J; junction bases left unmatched: 3. The CDR3 extends over 16 amino acids. CDR3 sequence (DNA): TGTGCCAGCAGCCTGGGACTAGCGGGAGGAACCGGGGAGCTGTTTTTT. Protein sequence: CASSLGLAGGTGELFF. Together with reference TRBV5-8 and TRBJ2-2, the CDR3 gives the full variable domain: EAGVTQSPTHLIKTRGQQATLRCSPISGHTSVYWYQQALGLGLQFLLWYDEGEERNRGNFPPRFSGRQFPNYSSELNVNALELEDSALYLCASSLGLAGGTGELFFGEGSRLTVL.

This chain uses TRBV5-4 with TRBJ1-2, with 10 bases that match TRBD1. Per the germline V gene, CDR1 is SGHNT and CDR2 is YYREEE (reference sequence). This CDR3 has 13 amino acids. V was pared by 5 bases and J by 7 bases, with 5 bases of the junction left unmatched. The DNA of the CDR3 is TGTGCCAGCAGTCGACAGGGGGCGGCTGGCTACACCTTC. Translation: CASSRQGAAGYTF.

The V call is TRBV5-1, the J call TRBJ2-1, with D perhaps matching TRBD1 (6 bases). Germline lookup yields CDR1 SGHRS and CDR2 YFSETQ. With 2 bases removed from V and 5 bases from J, the gap between germline ends came to 8 bases. The CDR3 runs to 13 residues. This CDR3 is CASSLQGNNEQFF. The CDR3 nucleotides read TGCGCCAGCAGCTTACAGGGTAACAATGAGCAGTTCTTC.

J is TRBJ2-1 and V is TRBV11-2; 8 bases align to TRBD1. Germline CDR1 and CDR2: SGHAT and FQNNGV. The junction had 8 bases not matched to a gene; V was cut back by 5 bases and J by 8 bases. The CDR3 extends over 14 amino acids. The CDR3 region is CASSKDRVGYEQFF. For the CDR3, the DNA is TGTGCCAGCAGCAAGGACAGGGTGGGCTATGAGCAGTTCTTC.

This clone was counted only a few times. The chain combines TRBV9 with TRBJ2-7, with 12 positions matching TRBD2. Trimming removed 0 bases from V and 5 bases from J; junction bases left unmatched: 6. Germline values: CDR1 SGDLS, CDR2 YYNGEE. The CDR3 is made up of 16 amino acids. The CDR3 DNA follows: TGTGCCAGCAGCGTAGAGACTAGCGGGAGATCCCACGAGCAGTACTTC. Translated: CASSVETSGRSHEQYF.